The clone carrying this T cell receptor (beta chain) was seen many times. Its antigen is unidentified. The germline V gene has CDR1 SGHTA and CDR2 FQGNSA. CDR3 length: 14 amino acids. The V end lost 1 base, the J end lost 5 bases, and 6 bases lay between the germline ends. The data were taken from a study of T cell repertoires in cytomegalovirus infection. Overall study context: Indicated by public TCR beta signatures were CMV infection and matching HLA type.

TCRdb passed the reads through MiXCR, listing each CDR3 protein once. The repertoire holds some 250,000 distinct CDR3 sequences, with over 8% as singletons. Findings and caveats of the study: Pooled public TCR beta family frequency picked out CMV carriers with the relevant HLA. In two of eight donors, the top clonotype was HLA-C-restricted CMV-specific.

The chain is built from TRBV7-2 and TRBJ1-6; D is uncertain. The sequence came from a human donor in good health (CMV status not recorded). Some clones in this sample may be carry-over from other donors' samples. Sequenced sample: PBMCs. CDR3 nucleotides: TGTGCCAGCAGCTTAGTGTTCAATAATTCACCCCTCCACTTT. This translates into CASSLVFNNSPLHF.